This passage covers 9 T cell receptor beta chains from one sample sequenced in a study of graft-versus-host responses after intestinal transplantation. TCRdb's copy holds only in-frame clones and misses some; the assay was immunoSEQ multiplex PCR. This table has tens of thousands of clones, approximately 88% appearing once. No antigen is known for these receptors. The sequenced sample was unstimulated CD8+ T cells sorted from spleen or lymph node cells, obtained before intestinal transplant. These TCRs come from a human donor who received an intestinal transplant.

The DNA of the CDR3 is TGTGCCAGCAGTTGGGGCAGGGCTTCCTACGAGCAGTACTTC. It encodes CASSWGRASYEQYF. The chain recombines TRBV27 with TRBJ2-7; maybe TRBD1 (5 bases). The germline V gene encodes CDR1 MNHEY and CDR2 SMNVEV (reference sequence). V lost 4 bases to trimming and J lost 1 base, with 11 bases between them. The CDR3 runs 14 residues.

The chain couples TRBV27 to TRBJ2-2, with D maybe TRBD1 (6 bases). The CDR3 sequence is 14 residues long. The V end was cut by 2 bases, the J end by 6 bases, with 10 bases between. Germline CDR1 reads MNHEY; CDR2 reads SMNVEV (reference sequence). The CDR3 DNA is TGTGCCAGCAGTTTAGCACAGGGCCCCGGGGAGCTGTTTTTT. Its translation: CASSLAQGPGELFF.

The rearrangement uses TRBV27 and TRBJ1-5; D not certain. CDR1 MNHEY and CDR2 SMNVEV come from the germline V gene (reference sequence). The CDR3 has 15 amino acids. V lost 5 bases, J lost 0 bases, and 11 bases lay in between. DNA of the CDR3: TGTGCCAGCAGTGCTACGGGTTATAGCAATCAGCCCCAGCATTTT. Translating it yields CASSATGYSNQPQHF.

This clone came up once. This rearrangement joins TRBV4-1 to TRBJ1-5; D possibly corresponds to TRBD1 (5 bases). CDR1 is MGHRA, CDR2 YSYEKL, per germline. There are 15 residues in the CDR3. Deletions cut 0 bases from V and 5 bases from J, with 11 bases between. The CDR3 is CASSQDRGFDQPQHF. The CDR3 nucleotides are TGCGCCAGCAGCCAAGATCGGGGGTTCGATCAGCCCCAGCATTTT.

J is TRBJ1-2 and V is TRBV27; a weak D match, TRBD1 (5 bases). CDR1 and CDR2 from the germline V gene are MNHEY and SMNVEV (reference sequence). The CDR3 spans 14 residues. Deletions cut 5 bases from V and 8 bases from J, with 18 bases between. CDR3 bases: TGTGCCAGCAGTCCCCACGGGACTCTCCCGGGCTACACCTTC. It translates to CASSPHGTLPGYTF.

This chain connects TRBV15 to TRBJ2-7; D possibly corresponds to TRBD1 (5 bases). CDR1 and CDR2 from the germline V gene are LNHNV and YYDKDF (reference sequence). CDR3 length: 14 residues. Trimming pared 0 bases from V and 3 bases from J, leaving 9 bases between. CDR3: CATSRDRGNYEQYF. CDR3 in DNA: TGTGCCACCAGCAGAGATAGGGGTAACTACGAGCAGTACTTC.

V gene TRBV4-2 combines with J gene TRBJ2-1, with 7 bases that match TRBD2. After removal of 1 base from V and 0 bases from J, the junction contained 9 bases not matched to a gene. From germline, CDR1 is LGHNA and CDR2 YNFKEQ. This CDR3 comprises 18 residues. DNA for the CDR3: TGTGCCAGCAGCCAAGTCTCGGTACGCGGGAGCTCCTACAATGAGCAGTTCTTC. It encodes CASSQVSVRGSSYNEQFF.

The V call is TRBV5-1, the J call TRBJ2-3; 7 nucleotides match TRBD2. The germline gives CDR1 SGHRS, CDR2 YFSETQ. The CDR3 length is 15 residues. With V trimmed by 1 base and J by 3 bases, 5 bases remained unmatched. The CDR3 loop reads CASSLIGGSTDTQYF. In DNA form, the CDR3 reads TGCGCCAGCAGCTTGATAGGCGGGAGTACAGATACGCAGTATTTT.

This chain joins TRBV5-1 and TRBJ2-2; the D gene is possibly TRBD2 (6 bases). Germline V CDR1 and CDR2: SGHRS, YFSETQ. The CDR3 is 16 amino acids. V shed 1 base and J shed 1 base, with 11 bases lying between them. CDR3 in amino acids: CASSLYTRENTGELFF. For the CDR3, the DNA is TGCGCCAGCAGCTTGTATACGCGGGAGAACACCGGGGAGCTGTTTTTT.